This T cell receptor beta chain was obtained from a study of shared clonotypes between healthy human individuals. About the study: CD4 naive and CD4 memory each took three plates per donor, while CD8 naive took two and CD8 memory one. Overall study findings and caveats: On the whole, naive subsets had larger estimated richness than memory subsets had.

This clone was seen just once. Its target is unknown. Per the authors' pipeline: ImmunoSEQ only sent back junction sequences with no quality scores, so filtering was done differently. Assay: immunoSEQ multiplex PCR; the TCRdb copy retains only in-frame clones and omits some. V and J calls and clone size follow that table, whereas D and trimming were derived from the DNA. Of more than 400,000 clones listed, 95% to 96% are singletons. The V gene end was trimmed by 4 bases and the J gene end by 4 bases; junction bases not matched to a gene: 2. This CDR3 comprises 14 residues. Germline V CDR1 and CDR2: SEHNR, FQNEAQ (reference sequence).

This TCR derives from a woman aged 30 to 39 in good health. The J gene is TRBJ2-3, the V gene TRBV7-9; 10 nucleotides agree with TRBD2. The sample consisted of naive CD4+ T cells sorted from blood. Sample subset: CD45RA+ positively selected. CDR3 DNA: TGTGCCAGCAGCTCCAGCGGGAGGGCAGATACGCAGTATTTT. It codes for CASSSSGRADTQYF.